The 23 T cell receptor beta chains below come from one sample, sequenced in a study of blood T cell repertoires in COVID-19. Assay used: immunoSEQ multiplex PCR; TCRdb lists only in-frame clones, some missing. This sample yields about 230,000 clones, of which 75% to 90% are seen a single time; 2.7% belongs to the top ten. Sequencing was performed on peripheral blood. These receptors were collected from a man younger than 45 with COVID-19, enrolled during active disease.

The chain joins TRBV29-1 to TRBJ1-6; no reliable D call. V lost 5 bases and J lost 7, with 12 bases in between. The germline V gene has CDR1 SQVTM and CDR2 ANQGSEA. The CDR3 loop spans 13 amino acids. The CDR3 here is CSVSQELNSPLHF. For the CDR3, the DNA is TGCAGCGTTAGCCAGGAACTCAATTCACCCCTCCACTTT.

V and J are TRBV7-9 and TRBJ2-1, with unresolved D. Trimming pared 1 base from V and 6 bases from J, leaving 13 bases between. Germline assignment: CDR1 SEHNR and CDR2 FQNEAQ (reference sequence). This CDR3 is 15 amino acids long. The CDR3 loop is CASSLVVLRGNEQFF. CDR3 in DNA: TGTGCCAGCAGCTTAGTAGTCCTCCGAGGCAATGAGCAGTTCTTC.

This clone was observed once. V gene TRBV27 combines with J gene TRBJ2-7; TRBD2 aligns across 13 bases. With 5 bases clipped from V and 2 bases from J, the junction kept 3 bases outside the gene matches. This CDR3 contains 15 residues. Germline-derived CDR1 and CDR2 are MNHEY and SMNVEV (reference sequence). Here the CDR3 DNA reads TGTGCCAGCAGTACTACTAGCGGGAGGGCCTACGAGCAGTACTTC. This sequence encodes CASSTTSGRAYEQYF.

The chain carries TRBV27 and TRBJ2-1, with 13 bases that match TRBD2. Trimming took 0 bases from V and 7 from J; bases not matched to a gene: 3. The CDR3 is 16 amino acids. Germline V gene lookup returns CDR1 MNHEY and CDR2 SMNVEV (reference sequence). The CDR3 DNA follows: TGTGCCAGCAGTTTATCCGGGACTAGCGGGACGAATGAGCAGTTCTTC. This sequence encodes CASSLSGTSGTNEQFF.

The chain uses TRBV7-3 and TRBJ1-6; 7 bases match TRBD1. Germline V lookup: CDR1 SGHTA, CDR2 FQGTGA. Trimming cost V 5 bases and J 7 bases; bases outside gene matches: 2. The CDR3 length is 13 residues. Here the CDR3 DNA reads TGTGCCAGCAGCACGACAGGGAATTCACCCCTCCACTTT. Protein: CASSTTGNSPLHF.

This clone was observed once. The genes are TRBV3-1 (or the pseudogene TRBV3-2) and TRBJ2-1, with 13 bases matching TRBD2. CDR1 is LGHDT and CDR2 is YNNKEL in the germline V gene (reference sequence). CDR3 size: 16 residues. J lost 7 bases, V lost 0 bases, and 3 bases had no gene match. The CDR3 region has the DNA TGTGCCAGCAGCCAAGAAGAGACTAGCGGGAGGAATGAGCAGTTCTTC. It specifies CASSQEETSGRNEQFF.

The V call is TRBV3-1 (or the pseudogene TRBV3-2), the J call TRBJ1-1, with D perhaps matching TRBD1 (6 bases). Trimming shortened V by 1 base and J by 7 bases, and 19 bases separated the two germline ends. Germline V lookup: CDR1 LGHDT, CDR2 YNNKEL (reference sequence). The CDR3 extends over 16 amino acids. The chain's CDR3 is CASSQVGDKFTDEAFF. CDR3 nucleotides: TGTGCCAGCAGCCAAGTAGGGGACAAGTTTACGGATGAAGCTTTCTTT.

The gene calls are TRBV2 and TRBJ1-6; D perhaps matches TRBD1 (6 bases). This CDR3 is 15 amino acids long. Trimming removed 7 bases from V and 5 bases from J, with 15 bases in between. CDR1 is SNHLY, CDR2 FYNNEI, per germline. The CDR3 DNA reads TGTGCCAGCATCCATCAGGACAGAGATAATTCACCCCTCCACTTT. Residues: CASIHQDRDNSPLHF. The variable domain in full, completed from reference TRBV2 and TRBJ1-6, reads EPEVTQTPSHQVTQMGQEVILRCVPISNHLYFYWYRQILGQKVEFLVSFYNNEISEKSEIFDDQFSVERPDGSNFTLKIRSTKLEDSAMYFCASIHQDRDNSPLHFGNGTRLTVT.

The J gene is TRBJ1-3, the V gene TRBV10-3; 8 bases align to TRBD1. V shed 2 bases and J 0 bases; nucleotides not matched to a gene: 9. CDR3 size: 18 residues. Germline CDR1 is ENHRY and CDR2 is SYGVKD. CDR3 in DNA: TGTGCCATCAGTGAGAGGGGGGACAGGCTTGGCTCTGGAAACACCATATATTTT. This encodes CAISERGDRLGSGNTIYF.

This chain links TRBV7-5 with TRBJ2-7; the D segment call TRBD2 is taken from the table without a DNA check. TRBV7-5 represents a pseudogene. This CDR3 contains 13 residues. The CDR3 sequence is CARSLNTSYEQYF. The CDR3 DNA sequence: TGTGCCAGAAGCTTGAATACTAGCTACGAGCAGTACTTC.

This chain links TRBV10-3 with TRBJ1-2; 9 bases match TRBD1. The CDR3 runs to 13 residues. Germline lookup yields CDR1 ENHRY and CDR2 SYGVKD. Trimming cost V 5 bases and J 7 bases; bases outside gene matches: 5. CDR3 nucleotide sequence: TGTGCCATCAGTAGGGGACAGGGAAGTGGCTACACCTTC. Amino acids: CAISRGQGSGYTF.

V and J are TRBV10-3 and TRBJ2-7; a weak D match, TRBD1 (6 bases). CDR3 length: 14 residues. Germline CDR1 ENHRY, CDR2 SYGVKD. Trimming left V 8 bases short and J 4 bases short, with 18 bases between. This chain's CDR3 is CAIGRIPGDYEQYF. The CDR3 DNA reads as TGTGCCATCGGCCGGATCCCAGGGGATTACGAGCAGTACTTC.

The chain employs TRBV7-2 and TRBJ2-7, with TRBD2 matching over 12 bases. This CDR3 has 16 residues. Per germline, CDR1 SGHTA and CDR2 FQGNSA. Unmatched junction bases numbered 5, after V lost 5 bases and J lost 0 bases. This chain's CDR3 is CASSLTSGGLSYEQYF. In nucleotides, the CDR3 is TGTGCCAGCAGCCTGACTAGCGGGGGCCTCTCCTACGAGCAGTACTTC.

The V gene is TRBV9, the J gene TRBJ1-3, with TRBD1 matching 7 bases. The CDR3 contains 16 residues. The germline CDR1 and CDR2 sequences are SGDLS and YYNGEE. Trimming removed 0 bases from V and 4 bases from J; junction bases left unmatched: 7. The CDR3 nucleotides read TGTGCCAGCAGCGTAGTGGGGACAGTCCCGGGAAACACCATATATTTT. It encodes CASSVVGTVPGNTIYF.

CDR3 protein: CSVEERGQGTVFF. CDR3 nucleotides: TGCAGCGTTGAAGAGAGAGGACAGGGTACGGTGTTTTTT. The chain is built from TRBV29-1 and TRBJ2-2, with TRBD1 matching over 8 bases. The germline V gene has CDR1 SQVTM and CDR2 ANQGSEA. Trimming took 0 bases from V and 15 from J; bases not matched to a gene: 9. There are 13 residues in the CDR3.

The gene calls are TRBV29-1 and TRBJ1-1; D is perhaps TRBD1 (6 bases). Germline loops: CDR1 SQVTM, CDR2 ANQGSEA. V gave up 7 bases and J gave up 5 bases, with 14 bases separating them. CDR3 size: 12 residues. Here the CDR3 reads CSAATGYTEAFF. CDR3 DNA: TGCAGCGCCGCGACAGGTTATACTGAAGCTTTCTTT.

The CDR3 spells CASSPGTTFLDYGYTF. DNA of the CDR3: TGTGCCAGCAGCCCCGGGACTACATTCTTGGACTATGGCTACACCTTC. V usage is TRBV28 and J usage is TRBJ1-2; D possibly corresponds to TRBD1 (5 bases). From germline, CDR1 is MDHEN and CDR2 SYDVKM. The CDR3 length is 16 residues. V gave up 6 bases and J gave up 3 bases, with 20 bases separating them.

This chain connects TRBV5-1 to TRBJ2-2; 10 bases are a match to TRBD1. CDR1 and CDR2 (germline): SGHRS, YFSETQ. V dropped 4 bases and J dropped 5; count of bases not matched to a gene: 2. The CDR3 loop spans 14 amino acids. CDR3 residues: CASSTDRGTGELFF. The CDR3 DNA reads TGCGCCAGCAGCACGGACAGGGGGACCGGGGAGCTGTTTTTT. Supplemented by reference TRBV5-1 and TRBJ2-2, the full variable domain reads KAGVTQTPRYLIKTRGQQVTLSCSPISGHRSVSWYQQTPGQGLQFLFEYFSETQRNKGNFPGRFSGRQFSNSRSEMNVSTLELGDSALYLCASSTDRGTGELFFGEGSRLTVL.

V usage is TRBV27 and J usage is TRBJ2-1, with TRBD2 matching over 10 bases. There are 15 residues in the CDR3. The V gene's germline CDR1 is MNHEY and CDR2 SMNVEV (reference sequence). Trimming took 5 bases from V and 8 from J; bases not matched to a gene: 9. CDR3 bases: TGTGCCAGCAGTCTTCTAGCGGGAGTTAGGTATGAGCAGTTCTTC. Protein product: CASSLLAGVRYEQFF.

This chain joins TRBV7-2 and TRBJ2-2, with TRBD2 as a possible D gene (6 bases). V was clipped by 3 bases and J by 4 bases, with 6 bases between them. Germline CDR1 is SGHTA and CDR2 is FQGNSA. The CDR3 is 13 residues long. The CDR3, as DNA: TGTGCCAGCAGCTTGGGGGGCACCGGGGAGCTGTTTTTT. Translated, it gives CASSLGGTGELFF.

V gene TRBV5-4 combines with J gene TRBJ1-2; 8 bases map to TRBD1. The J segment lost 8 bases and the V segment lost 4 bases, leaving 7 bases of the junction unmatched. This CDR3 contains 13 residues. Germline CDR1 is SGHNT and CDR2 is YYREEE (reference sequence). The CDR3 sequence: CASSPEDRVGYTF. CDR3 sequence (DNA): TGTGCCAGCAGCCCGGAGGACAGGGTGGGCTACACCTTC.

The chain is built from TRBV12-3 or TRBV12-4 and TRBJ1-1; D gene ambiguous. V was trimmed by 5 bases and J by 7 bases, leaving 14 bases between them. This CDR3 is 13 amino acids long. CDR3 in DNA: TGTGCCAGCAGTCCCTTTACGGGAGTTGAAGCTTTCTTT. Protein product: CASSPFTGVEAFF.

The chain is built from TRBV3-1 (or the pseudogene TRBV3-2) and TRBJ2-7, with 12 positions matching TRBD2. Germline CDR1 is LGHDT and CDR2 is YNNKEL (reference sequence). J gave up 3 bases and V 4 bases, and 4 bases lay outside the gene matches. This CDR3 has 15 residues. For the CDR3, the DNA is TGTGCCAGCAGCCCCCTAGCGGGAGGGCACTACGAGCAGTACTTC. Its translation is CASSPLAGGHYEQYF.